The 25 T cell receptor beta chains below were found in one sample sequenced in a study of cytomegalovirus exposure and HLA in healthy donors. Primers included in the PCR were 60 Vbeta and 13 Jbeta primers. Clones were read by immunoSEQ multiplex PCR, and TCRdb kept only the in-frame ones, dropping some. The sample has under 130,000 clones; approximately 86% are singletons. Input material: PBMCs. These receptors were taken from a man aged 18 to 30 in good health and CMV-seronegative.

This rearrangement joins TRBV29-1 to TRBJ2-1; 11 positions agree with TRBD2. The CDR3 runs 15 residues. The ends lost 3 bases at V and 8 bases at J; junction bases unmatched: 9. Germline V CDR1 and CDR2: SQVTM, ANQGSEA. CDR3 loop: CSVDISSGRADEQFF. The CDR3 nucleotides are TGCAGCGTTGATATTAGTAGCGGGAGGGCCGATGAGCAGTTCTTC.

This clone was found once. The DNA for the CDR3 is TGTGCCAGTCTCGCGTCCTCCTACAATGAGCAGTTCTTC. Its translation: CASLASSYNEQFF. The chain employs TRBV18 and TRBJ2-1; D is ambiguous. Trimming shortened V by 9 bases and J by 0 bases, and 9 bases separated the two germline ends. CDR1 is KGHSH and CDR2 is LQKENI in the germline V gene. This CDR3 region has 13 residues.

The rearrangement joins TRBV29-1 to TRBJ2-7; D may be TRBD1 (6 bases). V lost 5 bases, J lost 2 bases, and 19 bases lay in between. CDR1 and CDR2 from the germline V gene are SQVTM and ANQGSEA. The CDR3 is made up of 15 amino acids. The CDR3 DNA reads as TGCAGCGTTCTGCCGGACAGAGGGGGTACCTACGAGCAGTACTTC. This codes for CSVLPDRGGTYEQYF.

The genes are TRBV30 and TRBJ1-4; D may be TRBD1 (6 bases). The germline V gene encodes CDR1 GTSNPN and CDR2 SVGIG (reference sequence). The CDR3 loop spans 14 amino acids. Trimming removed 0 bases at V and 5 bases at J, with 10 bases between. DNA for the CDR3: TGTGCCTGGAGTGTTGGTGACAGGAATGAAAAACTGTTTTTT. Protein sequence: CAWSVGDRNEKLFF.

The chain joins TRBV4-2 to TRBJ2-6; D is possibly TRBD2 (6 bases). Per germline, CDR1 LGHNA and CDR2 YNFKEQ. The CDR3 has 15 residues. Trimming shortened V by 1 base and J by 6 bases, and 10 bases separated the two germline ends. The CDR3 is CASSQARREANVLTF. CDR3 DNA sequence: TGTGCCAGCAGCCAAGCCCGGAGGGAGGCCAACGTCCTGACTTTC.

This chain connects TRBV6-5 to TRBJ1-1, with TRBD1 matching over 8 bases. V lost 6 bases to trimming and J lost 8 bases; unmatched junction nucleotides: 5. Germline CDR1 MNHEY, CDR2 SVGAGI. This CDR3 has 12 residues. CDR3 bases: TGTGCCAGCAGCGCAGGGGGCCTCGAAGCTTTCTTT. This translates into CASSAGGLEAFF.

The V and J genes are TRBV11-2 and TRBJ1-2; tentative D call: TRBD1 (6 bases). Germline V gene data show CDR1 as SGHAT and CDR2 as FQNNGV. The V end was cut by 5 bases, the J end by 4 bases, with 20 bases between. This CDR3 contains 16 residues. The CDR3 DNA follows: TGTGCCAGCAGCGGACCTACCTCAGGGGTTACCTATGGCTACACCTTC. Translating it yields CASSGPTSGVTYGYTF.

The J gene is TRBJ2-7, the V gene TRBV19; tentative D call: TRBD2 (5 bases). Trimming stripped 5 bases from V and 3 bases from J, with 14 bases between. Germline V gives CDR1 LNHDA, CDR2 SQIVND (reference sequence). The CDR3 is 14 residues long. CDR3: CASSWGGLNYEQYF. DNA of the CDR3: TGTGCCAGTAGTTGGGGTGGACTTAACTACGAGCAGTACTTC.

Only one count was recorded for this clone. CDR3 sequence: CASSQDRGTSNHNEQFF. The CDR3 bases are TGCGCCAGCAGCCAAGATAGGGGGACTAGCAACCACAATGAGCAGTTCTTC. The chain recombines TRBV4-3 with TRBJ2-1, with 9 bases aligning to TRBD2. The CDR3 covers 17 residues. CDR1 and CDR2 (germline): LGHNA, YSLEER. After removal of 0 bases from V and 5 bases from J, the junction contained 8 bases not matched to a gene.

The rearrangement joins TRBV7-9 to TRBJ2-7; 8 bases align to TRBD2. J gave up 6 bases and V 4 bases, and 11 bases lay outside the gene matches. Germline CDR1 SEHNR, CDR2 FQNEAQ (reference sequence). There are 15 residues in the CDR3. CDR3 sequence: CASSSTSGHFSEQYF. The CDR3 bases are TGTGCCAGCAGCTCAACTAGCGGTCACTTCAGCGAGCAGTACTTC.

The chain uses TRBV7-9 and TRBJ2-1, with TRBD2 as a possible D gene (5 bases). CDR1 is SEHNR and CDR2 is FQNEAQ in the germline V gene (reference sequence). CDR3 size: 15 residues. V was clipped by 5 bases and J by 5 bases, with 16 bases between them. For the CDR3, the DNA is TGTGCCAGCAGCCCCCTTGGAATAGCGAACAATGAGCAGTTCTTC. Protein: CASSPLGIANNEQFF.

This clone was seen once. V is TRBV5-1 and J is TRBJ1-1; D may be TRBD1 (6 bases). There are 17 residues in the CDR3. Trimming took 0 bases from V and 3 from J, leaving 18 bases between them. CDR1 and CDR2 from the germline V gene are SGHRS and YFSETQ. CDR3 in amino acids: CASSLARDIPGDTEAFF. CDR3 coding DNA: TGCGCCAGCAGCTTGGCGAGGGACATCCCTGGGGACACTGAAGCTTTCTTT.

This chain joins TRBV11-2 and TRBJ1-1; D not certain. Germline CDR1 is SGHAT and CDR2 is FQNNGV. Trimming stripped 1 base from V and 1 base from J, with 4 bases between. This CDR3 spans 13 amino acids. This CDR3 is CASSLAGNTEAFF. The DNA for the CDR3 is TGTGCCAGCAGCTTAGCGGGGAACACTGAAGCTTTCTTT.

This chain joins TRBV7-8 and TRBJ2-1, with TRBD1 identical over 7 bases. V was clipped by 1 base and J by 6 bases; unmatched bases: 3. This CDR3 contains 14 residues. Germline-derived CDR1 and CDR2 are SGHVS and FQNEAQ. The CDR3, as DNA: TGTGCCAGCAGCTTAGGGGGGACAGCCAATGAGCAGTTCTTC. This encodes CASSLGGTANEQFF.

The CDR3 DNA reads TGTGCCAGTTCCGGGACTACCTCAGGGCAGTACTTC. Its translation: CASSGTTSGQYF. V is TRBV18 and J is TRBJ2-7, with 7 bases fitting TRBD2. The CDR3 contains 12 residues. CDR1 is KGHSH, CDR2 LQKENI, per germline. The ends lost 9 bases at V and 9 bases at J; junction bases unmatched: 11.

This chain uses TRBV2 with TRBJ2-7; TRBD1 matches 7 bases. V was pared by 11 bases and J by 5 bases, with 18 bases of the junction left unmatched. The CDR3 covers 15 residues. Germline assignment: CDR1 SNHLY and CDR2 FYNNEI. Written as DNA, the CDR3 is TGTGCCCAAGCAAGAGGTCAGGGGGTAAGGAACGAGCAGTACTTC. This codes for CAQARGQGVRNEQYF. The complete variable domain, with remaining parts taken from reference TRBV2 and TRBJ2-7, reads EPEVTQTPSHQVTQMGQEVILRCVPISNHLYFYWYRQILGQKVEFLVSFYNNEISEKSEIFDDQFSVERPDGSNFTLKIRSTKLEDSAMYFCAQARGQGVRNEQYFGPGTRLTVT.

Of note for this clone: A read error may account for a junction end that differs from germline. The V and J genes are TRBV20-1 and TRBJ1-1; TRBD1 is a possible D gene (6 bases). Germline values: CDR1 DFQATT, CDR2 SNEGSKA (reference sequence). This CDR3 has 11 residues. The CDR3 DNA sequence: TGCAGTGCTAACCCCGGGACATCCCTATCCTTT. It specifies CSANPGTSLSF.

The table lists this clone with a count of one. Here the CDR3 reads CASSYRDGGYEQYF. The CDR3 bases are TGCGCCAGCAGCTACCGGGATGGTGGGTACGAGCAGTACTTC. The genes are TRBV5-1 and TRBJ2-7, with D possibly TRBD2 on 5 matching bases. There are 14 residues in the CDR3. Germline CDR1 and CDR2: SGHRS and YFSETQ. V lost 3 bases and J lost 4, with 14 bases in between.

The chain links TRBV6-6 to TRBJ1-5; 9 bases align to TRBD1. The V gene's germline CDR1 is MNHNY and CDR2 SVGAGI (reference sequence). Trimming cost V 2 bases and J 7 bases; bases outside gene matches: 3. The CDR3 loop spans 14 amino acids. The CDR3 DNA is TGTGCCAGCAGTTACCGACAGGGGGAGCAGCCCCAGCATTTT. This encodes CASSYRQGEQPQHF.

This chain connects TRBV4-3 to TRBJ2-4; the D gene is possibly TRBD1 (6 bases). Looked up from germline, CDR1 is LGHNA and CDR2 is YSLEER. Trimming left V 1 base short and J 6 bases short, with 13 bases between. The CDR3 is made up of 15 amino acids. The CDR3 loop reads CASSQGSVGGNIQYF. CDR3 DNA sequence: TGCGCCAGCAGCCAAGGGTCAGTAGGGGGAAACATTCAGTACTTC.

The rearrangement links TRBV29-1 to TRBJ2-1, with D possibly matching TRBD2 (6 bases). The CDR3 is 11 residues long. The V end was cut by 7 bases, the J end by 6 bases, with 10 bases between. Germline CDR1 is SQVTM and CDR2 is ANQGSEA. The CDR3 sequence is CSGRGTNEQFF. CDR3 nucleotides: TGCAGCGGGCGGGGAACCAATGAGCAGTTCTTC.

J is TRBJ2-2 and V is TRBV16; D possibly corresponds to TRBD1 (5 bases). V was pared by 2 bases and J by 4 bases, with 8 bases between. This CDR3 contains 14 residues. The germline gives CDR1 KGHSY, CDR2 FQNENV. CDR3 sequence: CASSQQGSTGELFF. CDR3 DNA: TGTGCCAGCAGCCAACAGGGAAGCACCGGGGAGCTGTTTTTT. Full variable domain (missing parts from reference TRBV16 and TRBJ2-2): GEEVAQTPKHLVRGEGQKAKLYCAPIKGHSYVFWYQQVLKNEFKFLISFQNENVFDETGMPKERFSAKCLPNSPCSLEIQATKLEDSAVYFCASSQQGSTGELFFGEGSRLTVL.

This chain connects TRBV11-1 to TRBJ2-7; 9 positions match TRBD1. The germline CDR1 and CDR2 sequences are SGHAT and FQDESV (reference sequence). With 3 bases clipped from V and 1 base from J, the junction kept 1 base outside the gene matches. The CDR3 length is 14 residues. CDR3 sequence reads: CASSLTGGSYEQYF. The CDR3 nucleotides are TGTGCCAGCAGCTTGACAGGGGGTTCCTACGAGCAGTACTTC.

The chain joins TRBV4-1 to TRBJ2-1, with 9 bases identical to TRBD2. Germline-derived CDR1 and CDR2 are MGHRA and YSYEKL. The CDR3 has 22 residues. Trimming at V came to 2 bases and at J to 0 bases, leaving 20 bases not matched to a gene. As DNA, the CDR3 is TGCGCCAGCAGCCAACCCGAACAGGGACTAGCCAAAGTACGGAGCTCCTACAATGAGCAGTTCTTC. Translation gives CASSQPEQGLAKVRSSYNEQFF.

The chain combines TRBV5-1 with TRBJ2-7; 7 bases agree with TRBD2. Germline V gene sequence: CDR1 SGHRS, CDR2 YFSETQ. V was clipped by 4 bases and J by 5 bases; unmatched bases: 9. This CDR3 is 14 amino acids long. The CDR3 spells CASSRGEPSNEQYF. For the CDR3, the DNA is TGCGCCAGCAGCCGGGGGGAACCTAGTAACGAGCAGTACTTC.